This TCR beta chain was sequenced in a study of identical twins. This clonotype was detected many times. The antigen is undetermined. cDNA molecules carried unique molecular identifiers, and template switching added a universal primer site. A single record per CDR3 protein comes from TCRdb applying MiXCR to the 5' RACE reads. The repertoire has some 500,000 distinct CDR3 sequences, roughly 9.5% of them found once; the top ten carry roughly 3%. V shed 5 bases and J shed 7 bases, with 12 bases lying between them. The CDR3 totals 12 residues. Germline V gene sequence: CDR1 SEHNR, CDR2 FQNEAQ (reference sequence). Findings and caveats of the study: Rather than following the same donors, the conclusions depended on cross-sectional statistical analysis. While abundant cord blood beta clonotypes carried fewer insertions, memory repertoires showed no such pattern.

These data also formed part of another study, on yellow fever vaccine responses in identical twins. According to that study: Among the twins, the vaccine T cell response reportedly seemed partly convergent and partly personalized.

The sequencing sample was made of PBMCs. This sequence was found in a woman aged 18-30 years in good health. The chain links TRBV7-9 to TRBJ2-7; no firm D call. CDR3 sequence: CASSLGFWEQYF. Written as DNA, the CDR3 is TGTGCCAGCAGCCTCGGCTTTTGGGAGCAGTACTTC.